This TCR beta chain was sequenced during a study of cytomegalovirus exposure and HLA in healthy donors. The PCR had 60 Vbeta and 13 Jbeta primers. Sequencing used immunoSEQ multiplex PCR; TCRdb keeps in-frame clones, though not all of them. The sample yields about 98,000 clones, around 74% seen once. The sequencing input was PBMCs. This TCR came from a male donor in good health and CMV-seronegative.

The CDR3 DNA reads TGCGCCAGCAGCCAGGGACTCTGGGGGGATACGCAGTATTTT. Amino acid sequence: CASSQGLWGDTQYF. The chain joins TRBV5-1 to TRBJ2-3; D perhaps matches TRBD2 (6 bases). V was cut by 4 bases and J by 6 bases, with 15 bases left in between. The CDR3 has 14 amino acids. Germline CDR1 SGHRS, CDR2 YFSETQ. The full variable domain, in which reference TRBV5-1 and TRBJ2-3 provide the parts outside the CDR3, is KAGVTQTPRYLIKTRGQQVTLSCSPISGHRSVSWYQQTPGQGLQFLFEYFSETQRNKGNFPGRFSGRQFSNSRSEMNVSTLELGDSALYLCASSQGLWGDTQYFGPGTRLTVL.